The present TCR beta chain was sequenced within a study of identical twins. TCRdb re-derived calls from the 5' RACE reads in MiXCR, one entry per CDR3 protein. The sample yields 400,000 to 550,000 distinct CDR3 sequences, roughly 21% seen once. V was trimmed by 3 bases and J by 10 bases, leaving 7 bases between them. The CDR3 is 11 amino acids. Per the germline V gene, CDR1 is ENHRY and CDR2 is SYGVKD. Every one of the donors was a healthy Caucasian. The sample also formed part of further work on T cells expressing NK-cell markers. As reported in that work: Five to seven of the donors carried dominant NKG2C+ clonotypes that took up roughly 1.0-8% of their CD8+ T cells.

Material for sequencing was CD4+ T cells sorted from blood. The chain uses TRBV10-3 and TRBJ2-1; possible D gene TRBD1, 6 bases. This TCR was sampled from a woman between 18 and 29 years old in good health. CDR3: CAISDGGEQFF. Here the CDR3 DNA reads TGTGCCATCAGTGATGGGGGCGAGCAGTTCTTC.